These T cell receptor beta chains were read from a single sample in a study of cytomegalovirus exposure and HLA in healthy donors. TCRdb's table, derived via immunoSEQ multiplex PCR, lists solely in-frame clones and lacks some. The table includes under 250,000 clones, roughly 73% detected once. What was sequenced was PBMCs. These receptors came from a boy aged 5-17 years in good health and CMV-seronegative. Both conserved end residues are part of each CDR3.

J | V | length | CDR3
TRBJ2-3 | TRBV2 | 13 | CASWWSSTDTQYF
TRBJ1-1 | TRBV7-2 | 14 | CASSSIAGGTEAFF
TRBJ2-3 | TRBV20-1 | 11 | CSARYADTQYF
TRBJ2-3 | TRBV13 | 11 | CASNRADTQYF
TRBJ1-1 | TRBV29-1 | 16 | CSVVSGASRGDTEAFF
TRBJ1-1 | TRBV6-5 | 14 | CASSYGTQNTEAFF
TRBJ2-2 | TRBV6-5 | 15 | CASSLAGANTGELFF
TRBJ1-2 | TRBV7-2 | 16 | CASSLGDRDYNYGYTF
TRBJ2-1 | TRBV11-2 | 12 | CASSFTYNEQFF
TRBJ1-3 | TRBV19 | 14 | CASRGMDSGNTIYF
TRBJ2-1 | TRBV11-1 | 15 | CASSPGLAGGNEQFF
TRBJ2-5 | TRBV5-6 | 15 | CASSLSLGRGETQYF
TRBJ1-1 | TRBV5-1 | 16 | CASSLVPRGQSTEAFF
TRBJ1-1 | TRBV6-5 | 16 | CASSYVLPGQLGEAFF
TRBJ2-3 | TRBV9 | 16 | CASRPSGGADTDTQYF
TRBJ2-2 | TRBV29-1 | 14 | CSVVGATNTGELFF
TRBJ2-7 | TRBV6-5 | 14 | CASSYLVGTYEQYF
TRBJ2-1 | TRBV4-2 | 16 | CASSQRTSGGGNEQFF
TRBJ2-5 | TRBV10-1 | 16 | CASSGGTGTGKETQYF
TRBJ2-7 | TRBV6-5 | 13 | CASSLGHVYEQYF
TRBJ2-3 | TRBV6-6 | 14 | CASSLRTSTDTQYF
TRBJ1-1 | TRBV5-1 | 14 | CASSFGTQNTEAFF